One T cell receptor (beta chain) is described in this entry. The CDR3 contains 17 residues. Germline loops: CDR1 LGHNA, CDR2 YSLEER. V was shortened by 5 bases and J by 7 bases, with 24 bases between the two germline ends. This entry comes from a study of T cell changes during pregnancy in multiple sclerosis. Sequenced by immunoSEQ multiplex PCR; TCRdb stores in-frame clones only, minus some. The data hold under 15,000 clones, with approximately 90% observed a single time. Material: CD8+ T cells from peripheral blood mononuclear cells, obtained in the second trimester of pregnancy. The chain combines TRBV4-3 with TRBJ2-1; D perhaps matches TRBD1 (6 bases). The receptor's source is a female donor in good health, enrolled as a control in a pregnancy study. This CDR3 is CASSSGQTFLFWNEQFF. CDR3 bases: TGCGCCAGCAGCTCCGGACAGACGTTTTTGTTTTGGAATGAGCAGTTCTTC.